What follows describes a single T cell receptor beta chain. This entry belongs to a study of T cells in tuberculosis. Trimming cost V 2 bases and J 5 bases, with 10 bases left between them. Germline V gene data show CDR1 as GTSNPN and CDR2 as SVGIG (reference sequence). The CDR3 extends over 13 amino acids. Libraries were prepared by immunoSEQ multiplex PCR; TCRdb keeps only in-frame clonotypes and omits some of them. The sample records under 45,000 clones, under 95% being singletons. Time point denoted: new active TB diagnosis, blood taken before or within 7 days of starting treatment. The specimen was PBMCs, collected at tuberculosis diagnosis. The TCR was taken from an adult with tuberculosis. V is TRBV30 and J is TRBJ2-4; D not certain. CDR3 region: CAWSPGGQNIQYF. The CDR3 DNA reads TGTGCCTGGAGTCCCGGCGGTCAAAACATTCAGTACTTC.